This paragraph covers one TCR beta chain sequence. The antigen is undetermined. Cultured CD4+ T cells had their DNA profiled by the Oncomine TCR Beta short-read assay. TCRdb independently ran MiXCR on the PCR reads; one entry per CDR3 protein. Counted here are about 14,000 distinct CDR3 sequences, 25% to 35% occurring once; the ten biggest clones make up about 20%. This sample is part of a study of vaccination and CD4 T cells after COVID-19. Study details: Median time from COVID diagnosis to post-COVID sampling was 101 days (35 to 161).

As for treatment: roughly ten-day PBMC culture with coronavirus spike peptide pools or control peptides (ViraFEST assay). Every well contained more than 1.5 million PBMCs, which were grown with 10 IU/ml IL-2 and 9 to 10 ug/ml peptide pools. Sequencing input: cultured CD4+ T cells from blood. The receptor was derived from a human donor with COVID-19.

The CDR3 loop is CASSQDGGLAADTQYF. DNA of the CDR3: TGCGCCAGCAGCCAAGATGGAGGACTAGCAGCAGATACGCAGTATTTT. This sequence joins TRBV4-3 and TRBJ2-3, with 8 bases lining up with TRBD2. This CDR3 spans 16 amino acids. From germline, CDR1 is LGHNA and CDR2 YSLEER. With V trimmed by 0 bases and J by 4 bases, 6 bases remained unmatched.